This T cell receptor (beta chain) derives from a study of OX40 agonist ivuxolimab in advanced cancers. Background on the study: Ivuxolimab, which is an agonistic anti-OX40 (CD134) antibody, was administered to the patients.

A remark on this clone: What it recognizes is unknown.

Findings and caveats of the study: Among the lowest peripheral clonal expansion occurred in 0.1-3.0 mg/kg partial responders.

The CDR3 extends over 13 amino acids. Germline CDR1 reads MGHDK; CDR2 reads SYGVNS. Trimming took off 8 bases at V and 2 bases at J, with 13 bases between the two ends. Using immunoSEQ multiplex PCR, the repertoire was profiled, and TCRdb retains in-frame clones only, with some absent. Of around 31,000 clones in the sample, around nine tenths were seen once. The chain combines TRBV25-1 with TRBJ2-7; D possibly corresponds to TRBD1 (6 bases). The receptor was derived from an adult with an advanced solid tumor such as melanoma, head and neck, liver or kidney cancer. Sequenced material: CD4+ or CD8+ T cells sorted from blood, taken in a trial of the OX40 agonist ivuxolimab. CDR3 in DNA: TGTGCCAGCCGACAGACAGGTCCCTACGAGCAGTACTTC. It codes for CASRQTGPYEQYF.